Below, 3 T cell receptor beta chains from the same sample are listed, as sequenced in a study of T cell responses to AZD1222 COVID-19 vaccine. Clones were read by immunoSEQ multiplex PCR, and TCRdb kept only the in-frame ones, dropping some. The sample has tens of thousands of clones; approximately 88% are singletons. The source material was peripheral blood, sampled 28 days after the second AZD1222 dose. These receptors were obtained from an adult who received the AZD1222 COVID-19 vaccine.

The CDR3 coding sequence is TGTGCCAGCAGCTTAGTCGGTGCCACAGATACGCAGTATTTT. Its translation is CASSLVGATDTQYF. V is TRBV11-1 and J is TRBJ2-3, with D hard to call. Per germline, CDR1 SGHAT and CDR2 FQDESV (reference sequence). The CDR3 totals 14 residues. Between the trimmed V and J ends, which lost 1 base and 2 bases, there was a span of 7 bases.

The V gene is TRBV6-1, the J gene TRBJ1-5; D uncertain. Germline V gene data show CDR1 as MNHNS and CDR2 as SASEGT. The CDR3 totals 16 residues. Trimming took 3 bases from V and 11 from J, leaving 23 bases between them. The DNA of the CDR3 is TGTGCCAGCAGTGACCGCCCTGCGGTCCCTAGTAGGTCCCAGCATTTT. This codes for CASSDRPAVPSRSQHF.

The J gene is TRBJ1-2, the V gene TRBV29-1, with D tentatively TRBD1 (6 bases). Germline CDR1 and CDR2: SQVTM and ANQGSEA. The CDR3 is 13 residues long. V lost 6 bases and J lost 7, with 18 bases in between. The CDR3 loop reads CSVSDRNSRGYTF. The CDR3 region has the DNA TGCAGCGTCTCCGACAGGAATTCTCGTGGCTACACCTTC.